Below, 2 T cell receptor beta chains from the same sample are listed, as sequenced in a study of blood T cell repertoires in COVID-19. Profiled with immunoSEQ multiplex PCR; TCRdb holds only in-frame clones, not every one. The sample lists 250,000 or so clones, roughly four fifths seen once, with roughly 1.8% in the top ten. Sample: PBMCs or T cells enriched from blood (not recorded which). Receptors originate from a man in his fifties or sixties who had recovered from COVID-19.

This clone has only one observation. The V call is TRBV12-3 or TRBV12-4, the J call TRBJ1-3; D is uncertain. The CDR3 spans 13 residues. Between the trimmed V and J ends, which lost 5 bases and 4 bases, there was a span of 9 bases. This CDR3 reads CASSATVGNTIYF. Here the CDR3 DNA reads TGTGCCAGCAGTGCAACGGTGGGAAACACCATATATTTT.

The chain has TRBV29-1 and TRBJ2-5, with D perhaps TRBD2 (5 bases). CDR3 length: 14 residues. Trimming took off 4 bases at V and 5 bases at J, with 17 bases between the two ends. The germline V gene has CDR1 SQVTM and CDR2 ANQGSEA. CDR3 loop: CSVVVPTRGETQYF. In DNA form, the CDR3 reads TGCAGCGTTGTCGTCCCTACTCGAGGGGAGACCCAGTACTTC.